This TCR beta chain came from a study of identical twins' blood T cells. Study-level information: Some 12 libraries, six alpha and six beta, gave around 50 million reads.

Study-wide findings and caveats: Each donor's most abundant TCRbeta clonotypes shared more CDR3 sequences with her twin than unrelated donors. Twin repertoire similarity may partly reflect shared environment. Twins reportedly had markedly more similar V usage than unrelated donors, even among out-of-frame TCRbeta clonotypes.

TCRdb itself ran the 5' RACE reads through MiXCR, one entry per CDR3 protein. The top ten hold roughly 6.1% of the sample, which has roughly 380,000 distinct CDR3 sequences, about 28% seen once. V lost 5 bases and J 4 bases, leaving 11 bases between the germline ends. Looked up from germline, CDR1 is SEHNR and CDR2 is FQNEAQ (reference sequence). The length of the CDR3 is 13 residues. This clonotype has a handful of counts. Its specificity is not known. Sequencing input: PBMCs. The chain couples TRBV7-9 to TRBJ1-2; a weak D match, TRBD1 (5 bases). The receptor comes from a woman between 18 and 49 years old in good health. CDR3 nucleotides: TGTGCCAGCAGCCCTGGGACGTTCTATGGCTACACCTTC. It yields the protein CASSPGTFYGYTF.